The next 9 T cell receptor gamma chains were all read from a single sample in a study of gamma delta lymphoproliferative disorders and STAT genes (dated by TCRdb to the late 2010s). Libraries were made using multiplex PCR. Sequencing used an Illumina MiSeq. TCRdb reanalyzed the public reads with the CATT caller, and identical DNA sequences were merged afterwards. Within this sample are 4,000 to 5,000 gamma-chain clones, with roughly 7.9% of them counted one time only. The biggest ten clones account for around 3.2% of the sample. For both patients and controls, peripheral blood mononuclear cells were isolated, and the genomic DNA from these cells was used for TCR sequencing. The source material was blood. These receptors were collected from a human donor in good health.

About this clone: The protein recorded in TCRdb matches a much larger clone and deviates from this DNA's translation at residue 4, suggesting a read error; the protein here is obtained by translating the DNA. The chain has TRGV3 and TRGJP1. No J segment appears in TCRdb, so it was assigned here by matching the sequence to germline. Per germline, CDR1 VTNTFY and CDR2 YDVSTARD (reference sequence). This CDR3 region has 12 residues. The CDR3 DNA follows: TGTGCCACCGGGGACGGGGGGGGGTTCAAGATATTT. This codes for CATGDGGGFKIF.

As for this clone: The listed TCRdb protein conflicts with the DNA translation at residue 6, and the protein shown is translated directly from the DNA. The rearrangement joins TRGV4 to TRGJ1 or TRGJ2. TCRdb carries no J gene annotation; the J gene was assigned here by matching the DNA with germline. V lost 4 bases and J lost 5; bases outside the gene matches: 2. This CDR3 contains 11 residues. Germline V gives CDR1 EGSTGY, CDR2 YDSYTSSV. CDR3 sequence (DNA): TGTGCCACCTGGGACCATTATAAGAAACTCTTT. Its translation is CATWDHYKKLF.

By share, this clone ranks as medium-sized (0.01 to 0.1%). V usage is TRGV10 and J usage is TRGJ1 or TRGJ2. The J gene is absent in TCRdb and was assigned here via DNA matching to germline. TRGV10 is labeled an ORF, and its function is uncertain. The CDR3 loop spans 13 amino acids. J lost 7 bases, V lost 8 bases, and 12 bases had no gene match. CDR3 amino acids: CAAWVIEGYKKLF. DNA of the CDR3: TGTGCTGCGTGGGTTATAGAGGGCTATAAGAAACTCTTT.

By its share, this clone is medium-sized (0.01 to 0.1%). This chain links TRGV10 with TRGJ1 or TRGJ2. TCRdb lists no J gene, so it was determined here by aligning the DNA to germline. TRGV10 is filed as an ORF, its function uncertain. This CDR3 spans 10 amino acids. Trimming removed 12 bases from V and 6 bases from J; junction bases left unmatched: 6. The CDR3 DNA reads TGTGCTGCCGTTCTTTATAAGAAACTCTTT. Protein: CAAVLYKKLF.

This clone was observed many times. Other DNA sequences within the sample encode an identical CDR3. The chain joins TRGV9 to TRGJP. No J segment appears in TCRdb, so it was assigned here by matching the sequence to germline. Germline lookup yields CDR1 GITISATS and CDR2 ISYDGTV (reference sequence). This CDR3 is 16 amino acids long. The V segment lost 0 bases and the J segment 7 bases; nucleotides outside the gene matches: 3. The CDR3: CALWEVRELGKKIKVF. CDR3 coding DNA: TGTGCCTTGTGGGAGGTGAGGGAGTTGGGCAAAAAAATCAAGGTATTT.

This clone was detected ten times or more. The limits of the CDR3 on the DNA are not certain, so only TCRdb's listed CDR3 is given. A V gene of TRGV11 was called, but no J gene was assigned. TRGV11 is an open reading frame, and its role is uncertain. Inclusive of both ends, the CDR3 amounts to 16 amino acids. The CDR3 loop reads CTTVPAGLGPNWIKTF.

By share, this clone counts as medium-sized. The identical CDR3 is also encoded by other nucleotide sequences in the sample. The V gene is TRGV2, the J gene TRGJ1 or TRGJ2. In the absence of a J gene in TCRdb, the DNA was matched to germline to assign it here. CDR3 length: 13 amino acids. Per the germline V gene, CDR1 is EGSNGY and CDR2 is YDSYNSKV. V lost 1 base, J lost 4 bases, and 4 bases stayed unmatched. CDR3 nucleotides: TGTGCCACCTGGGACGGCATCTATTATAAGAAACTCTTT. Translating it yields CATWDGIYYKKLF.

This clone is medium-sized. The V call is TRGV8, the J call TRGJ1 or TRGJ2. The J gene is not listed in TCRdb, so it was assigned here from a DNA match to germline. This CDR3 has 13 residues. Germline CDR1 VENAVY, CDR2 YDSYNSRV. V trimming: 5 bases; J trimming: 5 bases; junction bases outside the gene matches: 9. Written as DNA, the CDR3 is TGTGCCACCTGGGCAAACTGGCATTATAAGAAACTCTTT. Protein product: CATWANWHYKKLF.

The sample holds many counts of this clone. This chain links TRGV8 with TRGJ1 or TRGJ2. The J gene was missing in TCRdb and was found by matching the end of the DNA to germline. V trimming: 4 bases; J trimming: 5 bases; junction bases outside the gene matches: 11. CDR1 is VENAVY, CDR2 YDSYNSRV, per germline. This CDR3 contains 14 residues. Here the CDR3 reads CATWDPGNDYKKLF. CDR3 DNA: TGTGCCACCTGGGACCCGGGGAACGATTATAAGAAACTCTTT.